This T cell receptor beta chain was sequenced during a study of T cells in Graves' hyperthyroidism and ophthalmopathy. Graves' hyperthyroidism was deemed stable absent ophthalmopathy progression within 18 months. Study results and caveats: A model of 13 V-J features distinguished ophthalmopathy from stable hyperthyroidism.

The TCR beta CDR3 regions underwent amplification using RNA transcripts as the source. The TCR CDR3 first-round RT-PCR relied on the HTBI primer set. TCRdb recomputed calls from the multiplex PCR reads with MiXCR, one row per CDR3 protein. The table has 300,000 to 400,000 distinct CDR3 sequences, about 15% seen once. Comments on this clonotype: The antigen is not known.

Per the germline V gene, CDR1 is MNHNS and CDR2 is SASEGT. The V and J ends lost 5 bases and 6 bases respectively, with 11 bases between them. CDR3 length equals 14 residues. This TCR derives from a woman under 40 with Graves' hyperthyroidism. The material sequenced was blood. The J gene is TRBJ1-6, the V gene TRBV6-1; D not certain. The CDR3 loop is CASSPTRINSPLHF. CDR3 DNA: TGTGCCAGCAGTCCGACGCGGATTAATTCACCCCTCCACTTT.